The next 24 T cell receptor beta chains were all read from a single sample in a study of glioma-infiltrating T cells. The iRepertoire nested amplicon-rescue multiplex PCR amplified TCR alpha and beta CDR3s from RNA. Each CDR3 protein is one row after TCRdb ran MiXCR on the multiplex PCR reads. The table lists 300,000 to 450,000 distinct CDR3 sequences, 35% to 45% of them singletons. The sequencing input was glioma tissue, nonneoplastic brain tissue, or PBMCs (not recorded which). These receptors were obtained from a human donor with low-grade glioma or glioblastoma, undergoing nonglioma brain surgery, or in good health (not recorded which).

This clonotype was found many times. V usage is TRBV6-1 and J usage is TRBJ1-2; no clear D gene. The CDR3 extends over 12 amino acids. Trimming stripped 8 bases from V and 5 bases from J, with 12 bases between. The germline CDR1 and CDR2 sequences are MNHNS and SASEGT. The CDR3 DNA follows: TGTGCCAGCTCTACTGGATTTTATGGCTACACCTTC. It is translated as CASSTGFYGYTF.

The gene calls are TRBV7-8 and TRBJ2-7, with 7 bases matching TRBD2. V was pared by 1 base and J by 4 bases, with 4 bases of the junction left unmatched. CDR1 is SGHVS, CDR2 FQNEAQ, per germline. The CDR3 has 14 amino acids. CDR3 residues: CASSLGGSTYEQYF. The CDR3 nucleotides are TGTGCCAGCAGCTTAGGCGGGAGTACGTACGAGCAGTACTTC.

J is TRBJ2-7 and V is TRBV11-2; no clear D gene. The CDR3 loop spans 14 amino acids. Germline assignment: CDR1 SGHAT and CDR2 FQNNGV. Trimming stripped 1 base from V and 2 bases from J, with 9 bases between. CDR3 sequence reads: CASSLGLGTYEQYF. CDR3 in DNA: TGTGCCAGCAGCTTAGGGTTAGGGACCTACGAGCAGTACTTC.

A word on this clonotype: A read error may explain this, as a much larger clone is one base away. V and J are TRBV6-2 or TRBV6-3 and TRBJ2-1, with no clear D. The CDR3 has 15 amino acids. Germline V gene sequence: CDR1 MNHEY, CDR2 SVGEGT. The CDR3 loop reads CASSDPIRSYNEQLF. The CDR3 DNA sequence: TGTGCCAGCAGTGACCCAATTAGGTCCTACAATGAGCAGTTATTC.

This clonotype was counted between two and nine times. This chain uses TRBV7-2 with TRBJ2-1, with TRBD1 as a possible D gene (5 bases). V lost 1 base to trimming and J lost 9 bases, with 7 bases between them. The CDR3 loop spans 12 amino acids. Germline V gene lookup returns CDR1 SGHTA and CDR2 FQGNSA. The CDR3 sequence is CASSLVGVEQFF. CDR3 DNA sequence: TGTGCCAGCAGCTTAGTAGGGGTTGAGCAGTTCTTC.

This clonotype was picked up one time. The chain joins TRBV3-1 to TRBJ2-1; D might be TRBD2 (5 bases). Germline V gives CDR1 LGHDT, CDR2 YNNKEL (reference sequence). The length of the CDR3 is 15 residues. Deletions cut 1 base from V and 7 bases from J, with 14 bases between. The CDR3 nucleotides read TGTGCCAGCAGCCAAGCGGCTAGCTGGGCGAATGAGCAGTTCTTC. Translation gives CASSQAASWANEQFF.

The chain is built from TRBV4-1 and TRBJ2-4; 10 positions match TRBD2. The CDR3 is 15 amino acids. Germline V gene data show CDR1 as MGHRA and CDR2 as YSYEKL. After removal of 4 bases from V and 6 bases from J, the junction contained 6 bases not matched to a gene. The CDR3 loop reads CASSPVAGGANIQYF. The CDR3 DNA reads TGCGCCAGCAGCCCCGTAGCGGGAGGTGCAAACATTCAGTACTTC.

This chain connects TRBV18 to TRBJ2-3; 7 bases line up with TRBD1. Unmatched junction bases numbered 7, after V lost 3 bases and J lost 4 bases. CDR3 size: 15 residues. Germline V gene lookup returns CDR1 KGHSH and CDR2 LQKENI. In DNA, the CDR3 is TGTGCCAGCTCACCCCCGACAGGGTTGGCAGATACGCAGTATTTT. This translates into CASSPPTGLADTQYF.

There are a few counts of this clonotype. In nucleotides, the CDR3 is TGTGCCAGCAGCCCTCTGAATAACAATGAGCAGTTCTTC. Encoded protein: CASSPLNNNEQFF. V usage is TRBV5-6 and J usage is TRBJ2-1; unclear D gene. The CDR3 runs 13 residues. The V gene lost 4 bases and the J gene lost 5 bases, with 10 bases spanning the gap. CDR1 and CDR2 (germline): SGHDT, YYEEEE.

The chain carries TRBV7-2 and TRBJ2-7; D not certain. CDR1 is SGHTA and CDR2 is FQGNSA in the germline V gene. V lost 4 bases and J lost 5, with 15 bases in between. This CDR3 is built from 14 residues. The CDR3 DNA reads TGTGCCAGCAGCTCGGACGGACCCTTAGACGAGCAGTACTTC. This gives the protein CASSSDGPLDEQYF.

This clonotype was seen many times. V is TRBV24-1 and J is TRBJ2-7, with 7 bases matching TRBD1. After removal of 8 bases from V and 2 bases from J, the junction contained 8 bases not matched to a gene. The length of the CDR3 is 14 residues. Germline assignment: CDR1 KGHDR and CDR2 SFDVKD. In DNA, the CDR3 is TGTGCCACCAACGGACAGGCCCTCACCTACGAGCAGTACTTC. Translation gives CATNGQALTYEQYF.

The count of this clonotype is one. At one boundary the junction diverges from the germline segment, which might be a read error. The rearrangement joins TRBV4-3 to TRBJ1-1; D is perhaps TRBD1 (6 bases). CDR1 is LGHNA, CDR2 YSLEER, per germline. The CDR3 has 15 amino acids. As DNA, the CDR3 is TGCGCCAGAAGCCAAGTTGCGGCAGGACAGCCAGAAGCTTTCTTT. As protein: CARSQVAAGQPEAFF.

The table lists this clonotype with many counts. V and J are TRBV6-1 and TRBJ2-3, with D perhaps being TRBD1 or TRBD2 (7 bases each). Between the trimmed V and J ends, which lost 1 base and 2 bases, there was a span of 16 bases. This CDR3 contains 17 residues. Germline V lookup: CDR1 MNHNS, CDR2 SASEGT. CDR3 sequence (DNA): TGTGCCAGCAGTGAAGATGGGGACAGCGGGATCACAGATACGCAGTATTTT. This translates into CASSEDGDSGITDTQYF.

The V call is TRBV7-3, the J call TRBJ2-1, with D maybe TRBD2 (5 bases). Trimming removed 1 base at V and 3 bases at J, with 7 bases between. CDR1 is SGHTA and CDR2 is FQGTGA in the germline V gene. This CDR3 comprises 14 residues. The CDR3 region is CASSLRGIYNEQFF. In DNA, the CDR3 is TGTGCCAGCAGCTTAAGAGGGATCTACAATGAGCAGTTCTTC.

The chain links TRBV4-3 to TRBJ1-5, with D uncertain. Trimming shortened V by 0 bases and J by 4 bases, and 10 bases separated the two germline ends. CDR1 is LGHNA, CDR2 YSLEER, per germline. CDR3 size: 15 residues. This CDR3 reads CASSQDLSGNQPQHF. The DNA of the CDR3 is TGCGCCAGCAGCCAAGATCTCTCGGGAAATCAGCCCCAGCATTTT.

In the case of this clonotype: A read error may account for a junction end that differs from germline. V usage is TRBV7-6 and J usage is TRBJ2-1, with D possibly matching TRBD2 (6 bases). CDR1 is SGHVS and CDR2 is FNYEAQ in the germline V gene. The CDR3 totals 16 residues. CDR3 sequence (DNA): TGTGCTAGCAGCTTAAAGTTTAGCGGAAAGTACAATGAGCAGTTCTTC. It encodes CASSLKFSGKYNEQFF.

This clonotype was seen at least ten times. This rearrangement joins TRBV6-1 to TRBJ2-7; 11 bases are shared with TRBD2. The V gene end was trimmed by 6 bases and the J gene end by 4 bases; junction bases not matched to a gene: 5. This CDR3 comprises 14 residues. The germline V gene has CDR1 MNHNS and CDR2 SASEGT. CDR3 coding DNA: TGTGCCAGCAGCGTAGCGGGAGGGGTATACGAGCAGTACTTC. Residues: CASSVAGGVYEQYF.

Only a few counts were recorded for this clonotype. The V and J genes are TRBV19 and TRBJ2-1, with D possibly TRBD1 on 5 matching bases. The CDR3 is made up of 14 amino acids. The germline V gene has CDR1 LNHDA and CDR2 SQIVND (reference sequence). V gave up 3 bases and J gave up 4 bases, with 10 bases separating them. The CDR3 sequence: CASSMFDSYNEQFF. The CDR3 DNA reads TGTGCCAGTAGTATGTTTGACAGTTACAATGAGCAGTTCTTC.

This clonotype showed up just a few times. The chain is built from TRBV2 and TRBJ1-1; 7 bases are shared with TRBD1. CDR1 and CDR2 from the germline V gene are SNHLY and FYNNEI. The CDR3 runs to 12 residues. After removal of 9 bases from V and 1 base from J, the junction contained 2 bases not matched to a gene. CDR3 DNA: TGTGCCAGACAGGGGCGGAACACTGAAGCTTTCTTT. It is translated as CARQGRNTEAFF.

This clonotype was counted a few times. The chain uses TRBV7-8 and TRBJ2-7; no definite D call. This CDR3 contains 14 residues. V was shortened by 5 bases and J by 3 bases, with 14 bases between the two germline ends. The V gene's germline CDR1 is SGHVS and CDR2 FQNEAQ. The CDR3 coding sequence is TGTGCCAGCAGCGTGTCCCTCACCATCTACGAGCAGTACTTC. It codes for CASSVSLTIYEQYF.

Points on this clonotype: Just one base apart from a much larger clone, this may be a read error. This chain uses TRBV6-2 or TRBV6-3 with TRBJ2-5; tentatively, D is TRBD2 (5 bases). V lost 5 bases, J lost 0 bases, and 16 bases lay in between. Germline CDR1 and CDR2: MNHEY and SVGEGT. The CDR3 contains 16 residues. The CDR3 region is CASSPKMLADQETQYF. The CDR3 DNA reads TGTGCCAGCAGTCCCAAGATGCTAGCAGACCAAGAGACCCAGTACTTC.

The J gene is TRBJ1-4, the V gene TRBV27, with a weak D call TRBD1 (5 bases). Germline CDR1 is MNHEY and CDR2 is SMNVEV (reference sequence). This CDR3 spans 13 amino acids. Trimming cost V 7 bases and J 4 bases, with 10 bases left between them. The CDR3 DNA follows: TGTGCCAGCATGCGGCAGGGTAATGAAAAACTGTTTTTT. Translating gives CASMRQGNEKLFF.

In its sample, this clonotype was seen many times. The chain employs TRBV20-1 and TRBJ1-2; unclear D gene. This CDR3 is built from 12 residues. CDR1 and CDR2 (germline): DFQATT, SNEGSKA (reference sequence). DNA for the CDR3: TGCAGCCCTTCCGCAGGAAACTATGGCTACACCTTC. Protein: CSPSAGNYGYTF.

Notes on this clonotype: A single base separates this from a much larger clone, so it may be a read error. This sequence joins TRBV6-5 and TRBJ2-1, with a weak D call TRBD1 (6 bases). The CDR3 covers 14 residues. V was trimmed by 0 bases and J by 5 bases, leaving 8 bases between them. Germline CDR1 MNHEY, CDR2 SVGAGI. In DNA, the CDR3 is TGTGCCAGCAGTTACTCGGCAGGGGACAATGAGCAGTTCTTC. It codes for CASSYSAGDNEQFF.